This record covers a single TCR beta chain. This sample is drawn from a study of monozygotic twins with inflammatory bowel disease. CDR3 length: 13 residues. Germline V gene lookup returns CDR1 SGHTA and CDR2 FQGNSA. Each CDR3 protein gets one entry in TCRdb, which reprocessed the 5' RACE reads and gives no DNA. The table lists about 350,000 distinct CDR3 sequences, with approximately 2% in the top ten. The TCR sequence derives from a human donor with ulcerative colitis or Crohn's disease, or a healthy co-twin of an affected twin (not recorded which). The gene calls are TRBV7-2 and TRBJ2-5; TCRdb picks TRBD2, but there is no DNA to check that call. The sequencing sample was made of blood. CDR3 in amino acids: CASSPGTSETQYF.